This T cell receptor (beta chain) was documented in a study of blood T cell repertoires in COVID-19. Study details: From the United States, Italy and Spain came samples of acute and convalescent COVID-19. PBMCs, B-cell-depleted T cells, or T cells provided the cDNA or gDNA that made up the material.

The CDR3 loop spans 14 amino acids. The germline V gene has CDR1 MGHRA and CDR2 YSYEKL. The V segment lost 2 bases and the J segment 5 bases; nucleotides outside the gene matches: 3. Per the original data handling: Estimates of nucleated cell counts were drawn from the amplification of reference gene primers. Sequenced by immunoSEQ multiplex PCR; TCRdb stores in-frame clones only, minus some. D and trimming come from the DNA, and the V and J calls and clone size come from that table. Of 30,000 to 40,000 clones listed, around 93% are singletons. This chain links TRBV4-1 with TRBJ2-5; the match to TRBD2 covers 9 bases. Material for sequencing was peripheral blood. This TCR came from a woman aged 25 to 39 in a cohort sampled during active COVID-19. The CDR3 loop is CASSQRTSDETQYF. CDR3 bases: TGCGCCAGCAGCCAAAGGACTAGCGATGAGACCCAGTACTTC.